This T cell receptor beta chain was recorded in a study of regulatory T cells in long-lasting Graves disease. Concerning this clonotype itself: No antigen is known for it.

The time point denotes: persistent/refractory GD, antithyroid drugs over 5 years with positive TRAb. Preparation of the TCR library used RNA extracted from PBMCs. The authors diagnosed Graves' disease using American Thyroid Association guidelines. Study-level results: Persistent disease was characterized by preferential usage of TRBV28, TRBJ1-2 and TRBJ2-5.

CDR3 length equals 16 residues. The ends lost 4 bases at V and 0 bases at J; junction bases unmatched: 7. Germline assignment: CDR1 MGHRA and CDR2 YSYEKL. Construction of TCR beta libraries relied on iRepertoire HTBI primers and on Arm-PCR targeting CDR3 regions. TCRdb reanalysed the multiplex PCR reads using MiXCR and keeps one entry per CDR3 protein. The sample carries more than 350,000 distinct CDR3 sequences, 21% recorded once. The chain is built from TRBV4-1 and TRBJ2-7, with TRBD2 identical over 9 bases. Sequencing was performed on peripheral blood mononuclear cells (PBMCs), taken when the disease was refractory, from a patient treated with antithyroid drugs. The clonotype was recovered from a female donor with Graves disease. This CDR3 is CASSPTSGLSSYEQYF. Written as DNA, the CDR3 is TGCGCCAGCAGCCCGACTAGCGGTCTAAGCTCCTACGAGCAGTACTTC.